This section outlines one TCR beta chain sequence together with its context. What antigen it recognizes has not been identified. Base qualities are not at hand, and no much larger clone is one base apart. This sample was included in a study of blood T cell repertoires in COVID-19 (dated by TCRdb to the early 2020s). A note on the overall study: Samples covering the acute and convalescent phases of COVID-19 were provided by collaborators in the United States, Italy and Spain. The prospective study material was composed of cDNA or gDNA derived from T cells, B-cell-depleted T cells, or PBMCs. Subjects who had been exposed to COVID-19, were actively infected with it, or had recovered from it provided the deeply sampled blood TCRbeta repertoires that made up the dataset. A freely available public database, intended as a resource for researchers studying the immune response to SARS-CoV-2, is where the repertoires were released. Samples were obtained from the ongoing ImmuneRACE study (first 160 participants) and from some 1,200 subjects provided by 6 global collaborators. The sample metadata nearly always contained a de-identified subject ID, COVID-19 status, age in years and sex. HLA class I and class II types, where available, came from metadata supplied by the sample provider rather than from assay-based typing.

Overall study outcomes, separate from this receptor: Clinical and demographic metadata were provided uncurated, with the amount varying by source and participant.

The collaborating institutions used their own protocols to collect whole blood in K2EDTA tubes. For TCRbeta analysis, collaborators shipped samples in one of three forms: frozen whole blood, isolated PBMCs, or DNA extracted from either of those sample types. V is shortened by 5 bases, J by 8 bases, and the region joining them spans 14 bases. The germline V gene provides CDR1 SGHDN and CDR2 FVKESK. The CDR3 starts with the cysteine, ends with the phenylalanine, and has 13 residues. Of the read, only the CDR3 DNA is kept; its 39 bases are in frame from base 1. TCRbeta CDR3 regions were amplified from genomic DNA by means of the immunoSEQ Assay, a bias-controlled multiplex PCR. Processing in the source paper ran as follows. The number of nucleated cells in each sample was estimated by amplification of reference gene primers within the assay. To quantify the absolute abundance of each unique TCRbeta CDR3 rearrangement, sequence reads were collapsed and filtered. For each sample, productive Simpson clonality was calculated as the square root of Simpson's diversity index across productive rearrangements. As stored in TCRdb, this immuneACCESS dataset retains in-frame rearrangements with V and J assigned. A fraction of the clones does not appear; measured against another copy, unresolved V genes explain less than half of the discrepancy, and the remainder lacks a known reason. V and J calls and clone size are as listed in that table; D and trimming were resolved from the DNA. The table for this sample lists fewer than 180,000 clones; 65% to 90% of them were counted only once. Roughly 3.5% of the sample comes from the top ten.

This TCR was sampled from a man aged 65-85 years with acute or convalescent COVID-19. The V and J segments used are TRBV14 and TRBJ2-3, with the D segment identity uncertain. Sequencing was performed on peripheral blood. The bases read TGTGCCAGCAGCACCCCGCTACCCTCTACGCAGTATTTT. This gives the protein CASSTPLPSTQYF.